This T cell receptor (beta chain) was obtained from a study of blood T cells in healthy people across ages. Broader study findings: Shifts in expanded clonotypes may have been confounded by donor CMV status, which was unknown.

Sample-barcoded 5' priming and a J-beta primer mix drove a second PCR of about 7 to 12 cycles. Samples each returned at least 2.5 million CDR3-containing paired-end reads. TCRdb fed the 5' RACE reads into MiXCR, producing one record per CDR3 protein. The data contain hundreds of thousands of distinct CDR3 sequences, around 38% of them seen just once; the ten biggest clones take up approximately 31%. Healthy Caucasian individuals from Russia aged roughly 6 to 90 served as donors. At least 7 million PBMCs were isolated per sample. Worth noting for this clonotype: Its matching antigen is unknown.

V shed 5 bases and J shed 0 bases, with 8 bases lying between them. This CDR3 spans 15 amino acids. Per the germline V gene, CDR1 is MNHNY and CDR2 is SVGAGI (reference sequence). The sequenced material came from blood. The clonotype comes from a man aged 80 or over in good health. The genes are TRBV6-6 and TRBJ1-6; no reliable D call. CDR3 amino acids: CASSGSSSYNSPLHF. The CDR3 DNA sequence: TGTGCCAGCAGTGGGAGTAGCTCCTATAATTCACCCCTCCACTTT.